The 28 T cell receptor beta chains below were found in one sample sequenced in a study of CD8+ T cells in alopecia areata. Sequencing templates came from extracted RNA that was reverse transcribed into cDNA. The table came from immunoSEQ multiplex PCR; TCRdb's copy has only in-frame clones and leaves some out. The profile shows 210,000 or so clones, more than 55% of them singletons. Treatment specified: oral pan-JAK inhibitor, 5-10 mg twice daily. This sample comprised CD4+ T cells sorted from blood, obtained at week 44, from a patient treated with tofacitinib. The receptor set was obtained from a human donor with alopecia areata.

The J gene is TRBJ2-2, the V gene TRBV29-1; the D is unclear. Germline V gene lookup returns CDR1 SQVTM and CDR2 ANQGSEA. V was clipped by 0 bases and J by 5 bases, with 10 bases between them. The CDR3 runs to 14 residues. CDR3 nucleotide sequence: TGCAGCGTTGAAGATCTAGGCAGGACCGGGGAGCTGTTTTTT. This gives the protein CSVEDLGRTGELFF.

The J gene is TRBJ2-6, the V gene TRBV10-3; 7 bases align to TRBD1. The junction had 6 bases not matched to a gene; V was cut back by 6 bases and J by 1 base. The CDR3 covers 16 residues. Germline V gene sequence: CDR1 ENHRY, CDR2 SYGVKD. The CDR3 DNA reads as TGTGCCATCAGACCCGGACAGGCGTCTGGGGCCAACGTCCTGACTTTC. Protein sequence: CAIRPGQASGANVLTF.

The genes are TRBV2 and TRBJ2-7, with D maybe TRBD1 (6 bases). V lost 6 bases, J lost 4 bases, and 13 bases lay in between. CDR1 is SNHLY, CDR2 FYNNEI, per germline. The CDR3 is made up of 13 amino acids. The chain's CDR3 is CASSAQGLYEQYF. CDR3 DNA sequence: TGTGCCAGCAGCGCCCAGGGGCTGTACGAGCAGTACTTC.

J is TRBJ2-3 and V is TRBV6-5; the D is unclear. This CDR3 is 14 amino acids long. V lost 4 bases, J lost 0 bases, and 8 bases lay in between. Germline-derived CDR1 and CDR2 are MNHEY and SVGAGI. The CDR3 region has the DNA TGTGCCAGCAGTTTCGCATATAGCACAGATACGCAGTATTTT. It yields the protein CASSFAYSTDTQYF.

The J gene is TRBJ2-1, the V gene TRBV27; the D is unclear. The CDR3 is 14 amino acids. Trimming took 0 bases from V and 7 from J, leaving 10 bases between them. The germline CDR1 and CDR2 sequences are MNHEY and SMNVEV (reference sequence). The chain's CDR3 is CASSLSGRQNEQFF. In nucleotides, the CDR3 is TGTGCCAGCAGTTTATCGGGTAGGCAAAATGAGCAGTTCTTC.

The rearrangement joins TRBV5-6 to TRBJ2-7; weak D call: TRBD2 (6 bases). The germline V gene has CDR1 SGHDT and CDR2 YYEEEE. This CDR3 spans 13 amino acids. V lost 7 bases and J 5 bases, leaving 16 bases between the germline ends. The CDR3 loop is CASWVEGSHEQYF. The CDR3 nucleotides read TGTGCCAGCTGGGTGGAGGGGTCCCACGAGCAGTACTTC.

The V and J genes are TRBV5-1 and TRBJ1-4; TRBD1 is a possible D gene (6 bases). CDR3 length: 14 amino acids. The V gene lost 2 bases and the J gene lost 3 bases, with 8 bases spanning the gap. Germline V CDR1 and CDR2: SGHRS, YFSETQ. The CDR3 region has the DNA TGCGCCAGCAGCTTACAGGGACCTAATGAAAAACTGTTTTTT. It translates to CASSLQGPNEKLFF.

A remark on this clone: One junction end does not reproduce the germline sequence, and a read error may be involved. The V gene is TRBV4-3, the J gene TRBJ2-1; 10 bases map to TRBD2. Germline V gene data show CDR1 as LGHNA and CDR2 as YSLEER. CDR3 length: 18 residues. As DNA, the CDR3 is TGCGCCAGCAGCCAAGATCCCCCGACTAGCGGGCCCTACGATGAGCAGTTCTTC. Translated, it gives CASSQDPPTSGPYDEQFF.

The chain carries TRBV4-3 and TRBJ1-1; D is undetermined. Germline assignment: CDR1 LGHNA and CDR2 YSLEER. V gave up 0 bases and J gave up 6 bases, with 8 bases separating them. The CDR3 has 13 amino acids. CDR3 DNA sequence: TGCGCCAGCAGCCAAGAGGGTATGGCTGAAGCTTTCTTT. Translation gives CASSQEGMAEAFF.

The chain couples TRBV7-2 to TRBJ2-5; a weak D match, TRBD2 (6 bases). The CDR3 is 12 amino acids. V lost 5 bases and J lost 5, with 9 bases in between. Germline V lookup: CDR1 SGHTA, CDR2 FQGNSA. CDR3 sequence reads: CASSRAGETQYF. The CDR3 DNA reads TGTGCCAGCAGCCGAGCGGGTGAGACCCAGTACTTC.

The CDR3 nucleotides are TGCGCCAGCAGCTTGGGGGACCTCCCCACAGATACGCAGTATTTT. Translated: CASSLGDLPTDTQYF. The chain carries TRBV5-1 and TRBJ2-3; the D gene could be TRBD1 or TRBD2 (5 bases each). Trimming left V 0 bases short and J 2 bases short, with 10 bases between. This CDR3 spans 15 amino acids. Germline-derived CDR1 and CDR2 are SGHRS and YFSETQ. Drawing the rest from reference TRBV5-1 and TRBJ2-3, the complete variable domain is KAGVTQTPRYLIKTRGQQVTLSCSPISGHRSVSWYQQTPGQGLQFLFEYFSETQRNKGNFPGRFSGRQFSNSRSEMNVSTLELGDSALYLCASSLGDLPTDTQYFGPGTRLTVL.

The V and J genes are TRBV4-3 and TRBJ1-1; D may be TRBD1 (6 bases). V was shortened by 0 bases and J by 5 bases, with 10 bases between the two germline ends. There are 14 residues in the CDR3. Germline-derived CDR1 and CDR2 are LGHNA and YSLEER. In DNA form, the CDR3 reads TGCGCCAGCAGCCAAGACACAGGGTGGACTGAAGCTTTCTTT. It yields the protein CASSQDTGWTEAFF.

This clone has only a few counts. The CDR3 nucleotides are TGTGCCTGGAGTTCCGGGACAAACTATGGCTACACCTTC. This codes for CAWSSGTNYGYTF. The V gene is TRBV30, the J gene TRBJ1-2; a possible D gene is TRBD1 (6 bases). Germline CDR1 GTSNPN, CDR2 SVGIG (reference sequence). V lost 2 bases, J lost 2 bases, and 9 bases lay in between. The CDR3 is 13 amino acids. The variable domain in full, with the rest retrieved from reference TRBV30 and TRBJ1-2, is SQTIHQWPATLVQPVGSPLSLECTVEGTSNPNLYWYRQAAGRGLQLLFYSVGIGQISSEVPQNLSASRPQDRQFILSSKKLLLSDSGFYLCAWSSGTNYGYTFGSGTRLTVV.

V and J are TRBV7-6 and TRBJ2-7; the D call may be TRBD1 or TRBD2 (5 bases each). V was cut by 1 base and J by 7 bases, with 14 bases left in between. Looked up from germline, CDR1 is SGHVS and CDR2 is FNYEAQ. There are 14 residues in the CDR3. CDR3 loop: CASSLDLGGGEQYF. The DNA of the CDR3 is TGTGCCAGCAGCTTAGATCTTGGGGGTGGTGAGCAGTACTTC.

The CDR3 region has the DNA TGCGCCAGCAGCTTGGGTCAAATGGAGGAGACCCAGTACTTC. Translated, it gives CASSLGQMEETQYF. The chain combines TRBV5-1 with TRBJ2-5; no clear D. Trimming stripped 0 bases from V and 5 bases from J, with 11 bases between. This CDR3 comprises 14 residues. CDR1 and CDR2 (germline): SGHRS, YFSETQ. Using reference TRBV5-1 and TRBJ2-5 for the parts outside the CDR3, the full variable domain is KAGVTQTPRYLIKTRGQQVTLSCSPISGHRSVSWYQQTPGQGLQFLFEYFSETQRNKGNFPGRFSGRQFSNSRSEMNVSTLELGDSALYLCASSLGQMEETQYFGPGTRLLVL.

As DNA, the CDR3 is TGCAGCGTTGTGGGAGGGGGGAGGAACACTGAAGCTTTCTTT. Translating gives CSVVGGGRNTEAFF. V gene TRBV29-1 combines with J gene TRBJ1-1; maybe TRBD1 (6 bases). The CDR3 sequence is 14 residues long. CDR1 is SQVTM and CDR2 is ANQGSEA in the germline V gene. V was clipped by 4 bases and J by 1 base, with 13 bases between them.

The rearrangement uses TRBV30 and TRBJ1-6, with D possibly being TRBD1 (5 bases). Germline V CDR1 and CDR2: GTSNPN, SVGIG (reference sequence). The CDR3 extends over 14 amino acids. V lost 0 bases to trimming and J lost 7 bases, with 10 bases between them. The CDR3 loop reads CAWSVVGVNSPLHF. DNA of the CDR3: TGTGCCTGGAGTGTAGTGGGGGTCAATTCACCCCTCCACTTT.

The chain has TRBV9 and TRBJ1-1; D might be TRBD1 (5 bases). The CDR3 contains 14 residues. V was shortened by 3 bases and J by 2 bases, with 11 bases between the two germline ends. CDR1 is SGDLS, CDR2 YYNGEE, per germline. CDR3 nucleotide sequence: TGTGCCAGCAGCGAAGGGACCTTCAACACTGAAGCTTTCTTT. This encodes CASSEGTFNTEAFF.

J is TRBJ1-4 and V is TRBV29-1; D not certain. This CDR3 is built from 11 residues. Germline lookup yields CDR1 SQVTM and CDR2 ANQGSEA. V was pared by 5 bases and J by 6 bases, with 7 bases between. CDR3 in DNA: TGCAGCGTTCAGCGAGATGAAAAACTGTTTTTT. Translating it yields CSVQRDEKLFF.

This clone was observed a few times. V gene TRBV13 combines with J gene TRBJ2-7; D possibly matches TRBD1 or TRBD2 (6 bases each). V lost 0 bases to trimming and J lost 2 bases, with 11 bases between them. The germline gives CDR1 PRHDT, CDR2 FYEKMQ (reference sequence). The CDR3 is 15 residues long. CDR3 sequence (DNA): TGTGCCAGCAGCTTAGGCGGGGGCTTTACCTACGAGCAGTACTTC. This sequence encodes CASSLGGGFTYEQYF. The full variable domain, rest sourced from reference TRBV13 and TRBJ2-7, is AAGVIQSPRHLIKEKRETATLKCYPIPRHDTVYWYQQGPGQDPQFLISFYEKMQSDKGSIPDRFSAQQFSDYHSELNMSSLELGDSALYFCASSLGGGFTYEQYFGPGTRLTVT.

This clone was detected only once. The chain joins TRBV30 to TRBJ2-1; tentatively, D is TRBD1 (6 bases). The V gene's germline CDR1 is GTSNPN and CDR2 SVGIG (reference sequence). The CDR3 totals 12 residues. V was cut by 0 bases and J by 9 bases, with 9 bases left in between. Here the CDR3 DNA reads TGTGCCTGGAGTGTAGGGGGAACTGAGCAGTTCTTC. Encoded protein: CAWSVGGTEQFF.

This chain uses TRBV29-1 with TRBJ1-5, with a tentative D call TRBD1 (6 bases). The CDR3 consists of 13 residues. V was pared by 4 bases and J by 5 bases, with 12 bases between. CDR1 is SQVTM and CDR2 is ANQGSEA in the germline V gene. CDR3 region: CSVARGRDQPQHF. As DNA, the CDR3 is TGCAGCGTTGCCAGGGGCCGGGATCAGCCCCAGCATTTT.

The chain links TRBV7-2 to TRBJ1-2, with 7 bases lining up with TRBD1. The CDR3 is 14 amino acids. Germline CDR1 is SGHTA and CDR2 is FQGNSA. Trimming removed 8 bases from V and 0 bases from J; junction bases left unmatched: 6. The CDR3, as DNA: TGTGCCAGCGGTCGGGACAGCGCTAACTATGGCTACACCTTC. This gives the protein CASGRDSANYGYTF. Full variable domain (remainder filled in from reference TRBV7-2 and TRBJ1-2): GAGVSQSPSNKVTEKGKDVELRCDPISGHTALYWYRQSLGQGLEFLIYFQGNSAPDKSGLPSDRFSAERTGGSVSTLTIQRTQQEDSAVYLCASGRDSANYGYTFGSGTRLTVV.

V usage is TRBV6-6 and J usage is TRBJ1-5; 8 bases are a match to TRBD1. V gave up 6 bases and J gave up 7 bases; unmatched junction bases: 8. The CDR3 has 14 amino acids. CDR1 is MNHNY and CDR2 is SVGAGI in the germline V gene (reference sequence). The CDR3 DNA sequence: TGTGCCAGCAGCGGACAGGGCCGGGAGCAGCCCCAGCATTTT. This gives the protein CASSGQGREQPQHF.

This clone was observed a handful of times. The rearrangement links TRBV10-3 to TRBJ2-3; D remains unclear. The germline CDR1 and CDR2 sequences are ENHRY and SYGVKD. CDR3 length equals 14 residues. V was cut by 0 bases and J by 5 bases, with 9 bases left in between. The CDR3 DNA sequence: TGTGCCATCAGTGAGTCGGTGGGGAAAGATACGCAGTATTTT. It yields the protein CAISESVGKDTQYF.

The rearrangement links TRBV4-3 to TRBJ2-3; 7 bases align to TRBD2. V dropped 2 bases and J dropped 5; count of bases not matched to a gene: 4. Per germline, CDR1 LGHNA and CDR2 YSLEER. The CDR3 totals 14 residues. CDR3 amino acids: CASSQRGGGDTQYF. The CDR3 DNA reads as TGCGCCAGCAGCCAAAGAGGCGGGGGAGATACGCAGTATTTT.

The V gene is TRBV9, the J gene TRBJ2-6; D is perhaps TRBD1 (6 bases). The CDR3 loop spans 16 amino acids. The germline V and J ends were trimmed by 4 bases and 0 bases, with 11 bases remaining between them. Germline V lookup: CDR1 SGDLS, CDR2 YYNGEE. Here the CDR3 DNA reads TGTGCCAGCAGCCCAGGGGTTAGCTCTGGGGCCAACGTCCTGACTTTC. This sequence encodes CASSPGVSSGANVLTF.

This sequence joins TRBV11-2 and TRBJ2-7, with D perhaps matching TRBD2 (5 bases). Germline CDR1 and CDR2: SGHAT and FQNNGV. CDR3 length: 12 residues. V lost 5 bases to trimming and J lost 5 bases, with 10 bases between them. The CDR3 region has the DNA TGTGCCAGCAGCACCTCGGGGAACGAGCAGTACTTC. Translated, it gives CASSTSGNEQYF.